This T cell receptor (beta chain) derives from a study of cytomegalovirus exposure and HLA in healthy donors. Study results and caveats: Reports showed the classifier diagnosing cytomegalovirus status with high specificity and sensitivity. In vitro experiments confirmed that a few CMV-associated chains were specific for CMV antigens. Generally TCR sequences proved uncommon, though certain public TCRs appeared in numerous donors. Altogether, 164 TCR beta chains were recorded as cytomegalovirus-associated.

The CDR3 is 16 amino acids. Germline assignment: CDR1 SGDLS and CDR2 YYNGEE. V lost 3 bases and J lost 5, with 21 bases in between. This clone was seen many times. The target antigen is unknown. Some clones are missing from TCRdb's copy, which holds only in-frame ones; the method was immunoSEQ multiplex PCR. The sample includes fewer than 250,000 clones, about 83% seen only once; the top ten take roughly 2.5%. The sequence derives from a man younger than 35 in good health and CMV-seronegative. V gene TRBV9 combines with J gene TRBJ2-7, with D tentatively TRBD1 (8 bases). The sample consisted of PBMCs. Here the CDR3 reads CASSERGGTGLDEQYF. CDR3 sequence (DNA): TGTGCCAGCAGCGAAAGAGGCGGGACAGGACTAGACGAGCAGTACTTC.